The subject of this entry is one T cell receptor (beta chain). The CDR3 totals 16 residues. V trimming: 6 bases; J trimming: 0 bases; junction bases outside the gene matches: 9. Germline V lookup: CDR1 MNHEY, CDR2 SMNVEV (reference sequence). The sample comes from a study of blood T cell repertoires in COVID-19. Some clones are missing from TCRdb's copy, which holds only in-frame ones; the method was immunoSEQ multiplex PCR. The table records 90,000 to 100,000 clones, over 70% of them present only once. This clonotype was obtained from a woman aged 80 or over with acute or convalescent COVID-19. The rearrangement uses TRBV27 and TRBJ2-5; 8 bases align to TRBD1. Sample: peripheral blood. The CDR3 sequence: CASSHTGGTYQETQYF. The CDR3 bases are TGTGCCAGCAGCCACACAGGGGGGACCTACCAAGAGACCCAGTACTTC.